This entry is about one T cell receptor beta chain. Antigen: not known. This sample stems from a study of T cell repertoires in cytomegalovirus infection. Across the study: Public signatures in TCR beta pointed to CMV infection and matching HLA type. Findings and caveats of the study: Dominating the ex vivo response were HLA-C-restricted CMV-specific TCR beta clonotypes. Carriage of CMV together with the relevant HLA was identifiable through cumulative public TCR beta family frequency.

TCRdb used MiXCR to reprocess the reads, holding one entry per CDR3 protein. In the table there are 160,000 or so distinct CDR3 sequences, about 15% of which are singletons. With 3 bases removed from V and 10 bases from J, the gap between germline ends came to 13 bases. The length of the CDR3 is 13 residues. CDR1 and CDR2 (germline): LNHDA, SQIVND (reference sequence). The TCR was taken from a human donor in good health (CMV status not recorded). Some clones in this sample may be carry-over from other donors' samples. J is TRBJ2-1 and V is TRBV19, with D possibly TRBD1 on 5 matching bases. The source material was CD8+ T cells from PBMCs. CDR3 loop: CASSIQGFEEQFF. DNA of the CDR3: TGTGCCAGTAGTATTCAGGGATTTGAGGAGCAGTTCTTC.